This T cell receptor beta chain was retrieved from a study of T-cell reconstitution after alpha-beta-depleted transplantation in children listed by TCRdb under 2016. In terms of the full investigation: The study quantitatively tracked T-cell immune reconstitution after TCRalphabeta/CD19-depleted allogeneic hematopoietic cell transplantation in children using TCR repertoire profiling.

This specimen's treatment or condition label, per the study, means: allogeneic hematopoietic cell transplantation with graft depleted of TCRalphabeta T cells and CD19 B cells. The children who served as transplant recipients had been given grafts of TCRalphabeta/CD19-depleted allogeneic hematopoietic cells. As for this clonotype: Its antigen is unknown. One base away there is no much larger clone; base qualities are not given.

Here is what the overall study found, with its caveats: About two months after transplant, the apparently early recovery of alphabetaT-cell counts reportedly depended on just several hundred clones that had expanded rapidly and came from non-depleted graft cells. Over subsequent months, a decline in hyperexpanded clone frequencies was noted, and after one year, T-cell counts and TCRbeta diversity were mostly ascribed to newly produced T cells. The high TCRbeta diversity at day 60 in some patients was ascribed to recipient T cells and intrathymic progenitors that had survived conditioning.

The library was generated by PCR. These reads were obtained on an Illumina HiSeq 2500. Molecular barcoding was employed in the preparation of TCR libraries, with unique molecular identifiers being used to normalize TCRbeta repertoire quantification. TCRdb cleaned the public reads at Q25 with fastp, built clones with MiXCR and kept in-frame beta chains. Each CDR3 protein appears once, grouped with its most common genes and DNA. Within this sample are 98,000 or so distinct CDR3 sequences, with roughly a quarter of them counted one time only. The ten largest clones take up 20% to 25% of the sample. The TCR comes from a boy aged 2-9 years with acute lymphoblastic leukemia, due to receive a stem cell transplant. Sequences were derived from PBMCs, sampled before TCRalphabeta/CD19-depleted stem cell transplant.

CDR3 reads: CASSRTRDYTSLGEQFF. The sequence in DNA is TGTGCCAGCAGCCGGACCCGGGACTACACGTCTTTAGGTGAGCAGTTCTTC. The chain joins TRBV11-2 to TRBJ2-1; TRBD2 fits 7 bases in the junction. V is cut back by 5 bases and J by 9 bases, with 19 bases in the junction unmatched. As encoded in the germline V gene, CDR1 is SGHAT while CDR2 is FQNNGV. Its CDR3 holds 17 amino acids, cysteine through phenylalanine. Only the CDR3 region is kept as DNA, spanning 51 bases read in frame from base 1. Supplemented by the reference TRBV11-2 and TRBJ2-1 proteins around the CDR3, the complete variable domain is EAGVAQSPRYKIIEKRQSVAFWCNPISGHATLYWYQQILGQGPKLLIQFQNNGVVDDSQLPKDRFSAERLKGVDSTLKIQPAKLEDSAVYLCASSRTRDYTSLGEQFFGPGTRLTVL.